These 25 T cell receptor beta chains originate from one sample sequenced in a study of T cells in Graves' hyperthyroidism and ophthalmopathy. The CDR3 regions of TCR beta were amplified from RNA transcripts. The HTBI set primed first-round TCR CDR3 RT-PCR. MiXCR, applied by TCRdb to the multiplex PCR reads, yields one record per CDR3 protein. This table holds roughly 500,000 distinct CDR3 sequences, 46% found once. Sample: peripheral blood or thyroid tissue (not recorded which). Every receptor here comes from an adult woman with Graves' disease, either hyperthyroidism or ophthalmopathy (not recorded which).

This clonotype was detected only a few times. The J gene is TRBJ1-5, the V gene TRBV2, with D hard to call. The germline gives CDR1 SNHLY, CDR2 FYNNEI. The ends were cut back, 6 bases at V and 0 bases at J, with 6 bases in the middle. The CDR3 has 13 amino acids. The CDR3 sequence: CASRDDSNQPQHF. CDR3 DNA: TGTGCCAGCAGGGACGATAGCAATCAGCCCCAGCATTTT.

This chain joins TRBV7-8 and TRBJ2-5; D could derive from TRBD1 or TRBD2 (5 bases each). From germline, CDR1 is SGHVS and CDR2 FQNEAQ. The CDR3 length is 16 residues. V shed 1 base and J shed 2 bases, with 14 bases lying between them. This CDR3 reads CASSLGTGGGQETQYF. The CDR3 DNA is TGTGCCAGCAGCTTAGGTACAGGTGGGGGACAAGAGACCCAGTACTTC.

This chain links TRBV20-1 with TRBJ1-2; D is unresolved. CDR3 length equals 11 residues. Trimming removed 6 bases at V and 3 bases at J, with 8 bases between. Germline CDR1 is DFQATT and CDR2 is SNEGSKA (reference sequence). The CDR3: CSAFEDYGYTF. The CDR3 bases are TGCAGTGCCTTCGAGGACTATGGCTACACCTTC.

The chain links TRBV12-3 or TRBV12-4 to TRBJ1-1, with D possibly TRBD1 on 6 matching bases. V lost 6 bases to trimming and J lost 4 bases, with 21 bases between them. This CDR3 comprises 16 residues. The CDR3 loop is CASRRGGGLVGTEAFF. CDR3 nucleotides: TGTGCCAGCAGGCGGGGTGGGGGCTTGGTTGGCACTGAAGCTTTCTTT.

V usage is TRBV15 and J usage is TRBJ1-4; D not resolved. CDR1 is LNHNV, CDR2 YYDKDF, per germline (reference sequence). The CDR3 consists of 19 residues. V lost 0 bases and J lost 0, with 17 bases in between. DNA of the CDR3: TGTGCCACCAGCAGAGATTTAGCGGGTGAGGAAGCAACTAATGAAAAACTGTTTTTT. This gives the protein CATSRDLAGEEATNEKLFF.

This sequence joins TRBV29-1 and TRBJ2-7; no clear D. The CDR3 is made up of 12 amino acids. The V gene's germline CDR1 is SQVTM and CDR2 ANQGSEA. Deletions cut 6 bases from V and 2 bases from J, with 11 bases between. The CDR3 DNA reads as TGCAGCGTCCGCAATAACCCCTACGAGCAGTACTTC. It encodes CSVRNNPYEQYF.

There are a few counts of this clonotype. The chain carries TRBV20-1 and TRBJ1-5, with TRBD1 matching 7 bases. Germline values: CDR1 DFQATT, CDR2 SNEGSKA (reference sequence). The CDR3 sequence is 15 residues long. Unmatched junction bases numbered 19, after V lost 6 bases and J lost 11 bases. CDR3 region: CSAPDTGATRLTQHF. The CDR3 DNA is TGCAGTGCGCCGGACACAGGGGCCACCAGGTTAACCCAGCATTTT.

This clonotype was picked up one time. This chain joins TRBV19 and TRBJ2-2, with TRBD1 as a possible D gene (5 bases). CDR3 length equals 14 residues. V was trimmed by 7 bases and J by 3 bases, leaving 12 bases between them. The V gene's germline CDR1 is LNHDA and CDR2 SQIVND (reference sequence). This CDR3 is CASTHRPHTGELFF. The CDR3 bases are TGTGCCAGTACCCACAGGCCTCACACCGGGGAGCTGTTTTTT.

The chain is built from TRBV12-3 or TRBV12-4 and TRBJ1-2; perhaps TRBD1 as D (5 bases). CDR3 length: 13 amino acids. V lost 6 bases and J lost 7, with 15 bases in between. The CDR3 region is CASSQDGTGGYTF. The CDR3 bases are TGTGCCAGCAGCCAAGACGGGACTGGTGGCTACACCTTC.

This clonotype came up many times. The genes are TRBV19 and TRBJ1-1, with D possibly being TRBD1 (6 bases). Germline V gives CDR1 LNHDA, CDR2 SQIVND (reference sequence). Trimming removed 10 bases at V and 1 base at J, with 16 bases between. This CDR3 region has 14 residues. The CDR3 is CATHPGETNTEAFF. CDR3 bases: TGTGCCACCCACCCAGGGGAAACGAACACTGAAGCTTTCTTT.

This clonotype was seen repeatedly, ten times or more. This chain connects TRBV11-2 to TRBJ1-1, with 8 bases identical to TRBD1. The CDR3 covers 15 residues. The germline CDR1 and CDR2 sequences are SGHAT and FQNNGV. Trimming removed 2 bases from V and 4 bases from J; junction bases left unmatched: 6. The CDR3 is CASSLTGGSSTEAFF. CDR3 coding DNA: TGTGCCAGCAGCTTAACAGGGGGTTCAAGCACTGAAGCTTTCTTT.

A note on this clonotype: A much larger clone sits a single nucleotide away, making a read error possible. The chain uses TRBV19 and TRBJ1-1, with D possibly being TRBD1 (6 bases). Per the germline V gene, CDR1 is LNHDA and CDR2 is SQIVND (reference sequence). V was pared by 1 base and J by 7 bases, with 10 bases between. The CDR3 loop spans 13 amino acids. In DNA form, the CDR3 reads TGTGCCAGTAGTATAGGCGGGGGCAATGAAGCTTTCTTT. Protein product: CASSIGGGNEAFF.

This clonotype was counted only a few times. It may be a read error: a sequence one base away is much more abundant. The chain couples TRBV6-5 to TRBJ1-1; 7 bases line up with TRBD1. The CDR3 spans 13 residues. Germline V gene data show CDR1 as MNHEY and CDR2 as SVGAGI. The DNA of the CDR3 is TGTGCCATCAGTTACAGGGACAGCCATGAAGCTTTCTTT. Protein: CAISYRDSHEAFF.

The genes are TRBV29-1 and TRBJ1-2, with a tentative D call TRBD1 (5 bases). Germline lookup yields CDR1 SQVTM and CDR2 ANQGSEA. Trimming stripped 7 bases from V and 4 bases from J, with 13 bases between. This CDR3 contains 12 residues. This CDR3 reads CSARDGSYGYTF. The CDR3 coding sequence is TGCAGCGCTCGGGACGGCTCCTATGGCTACACCTTC.

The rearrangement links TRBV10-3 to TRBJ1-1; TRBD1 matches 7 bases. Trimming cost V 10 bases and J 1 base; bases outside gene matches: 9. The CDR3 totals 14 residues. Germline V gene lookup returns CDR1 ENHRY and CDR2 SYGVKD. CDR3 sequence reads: CATGRGQQNTEAFF. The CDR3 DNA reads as TGTGCCACCGGAAGGGGACAGCAGAACACTGAAGCTTTCTTT.

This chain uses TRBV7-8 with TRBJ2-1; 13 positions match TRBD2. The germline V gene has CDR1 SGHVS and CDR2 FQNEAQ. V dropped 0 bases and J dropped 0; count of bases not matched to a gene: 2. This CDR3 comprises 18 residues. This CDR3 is CASSLAWTSGSSYNEQFF. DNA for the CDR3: TGTGCCAGCAGCTTAGCCTGGACTAGCGGGAGCTCCTACAATGAGCAGTTCTTC.

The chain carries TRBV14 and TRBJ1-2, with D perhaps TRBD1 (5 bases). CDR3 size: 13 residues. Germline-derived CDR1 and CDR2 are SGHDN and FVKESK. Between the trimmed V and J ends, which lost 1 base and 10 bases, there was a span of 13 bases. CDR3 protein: CASSQAGPGVYTF. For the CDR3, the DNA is TGTGCCAGCAGCCAAGCGGGGCCGGGAGTCTACACCTTC.

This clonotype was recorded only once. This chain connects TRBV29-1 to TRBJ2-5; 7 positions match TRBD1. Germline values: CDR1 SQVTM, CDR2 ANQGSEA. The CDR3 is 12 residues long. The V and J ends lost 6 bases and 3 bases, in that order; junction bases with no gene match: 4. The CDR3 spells CSVPGQKETQYF. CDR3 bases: TGCAGCGTCCCGGGACAGAAAGAGACCCAGTACTTC.

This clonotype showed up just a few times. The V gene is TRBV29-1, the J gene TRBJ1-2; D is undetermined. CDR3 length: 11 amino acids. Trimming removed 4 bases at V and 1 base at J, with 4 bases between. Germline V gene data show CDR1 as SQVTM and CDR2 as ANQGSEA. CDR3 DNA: TGCAGCGTTGCGCTTAACTATGGCTACACCTTC. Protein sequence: CSVALNYGYTF.

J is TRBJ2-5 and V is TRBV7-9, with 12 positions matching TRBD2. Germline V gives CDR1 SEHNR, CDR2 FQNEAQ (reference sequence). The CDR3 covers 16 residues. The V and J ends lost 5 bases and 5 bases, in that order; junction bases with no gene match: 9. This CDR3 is CASSPMLAGGPETQYF. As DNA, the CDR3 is TGTGCCAGCAGCCCTATGCTAGCGGGAGGGCCGGAGACCCAGTACTTC.

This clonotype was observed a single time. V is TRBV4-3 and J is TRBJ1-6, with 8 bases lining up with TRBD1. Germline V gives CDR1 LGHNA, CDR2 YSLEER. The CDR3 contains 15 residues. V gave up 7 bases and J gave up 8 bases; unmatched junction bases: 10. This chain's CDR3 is CASTNNRGTDSPLHF. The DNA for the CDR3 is TGCGCCAGCACCAATAACAGGGGGACAGATTCACCCCTCCACTTT.

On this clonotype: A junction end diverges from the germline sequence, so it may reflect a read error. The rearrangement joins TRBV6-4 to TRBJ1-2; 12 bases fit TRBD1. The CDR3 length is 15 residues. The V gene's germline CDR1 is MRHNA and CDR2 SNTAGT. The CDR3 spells CASLGTGGRSYGHTF. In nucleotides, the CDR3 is TGTGCCAGCCTTGGGACAGGGGGCAGGAGTTATGGCCACACCTTC.

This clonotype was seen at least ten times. The CDR3 spells CASSLVSVRNTEAFF. CDR3 nucleotide sequence: TGTGCCAGCAGCTTAGTGTCCGTCAGGAACACTGAAGCTTTCTTT. V usage is TRBV13 and J usage is TRBJ1-1; D remains unclear. The CDR3 length is 15 residues. Deletions cut 1 base from V and 1 base from J, with 10 bases between. Germline assignment: CDR1 PRHDT and CDR2 FYEKMQ (reference sequence).

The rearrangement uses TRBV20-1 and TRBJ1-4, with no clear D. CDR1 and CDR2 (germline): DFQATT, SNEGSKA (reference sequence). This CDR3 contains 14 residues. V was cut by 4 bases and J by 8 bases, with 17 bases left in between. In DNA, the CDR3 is TGCAGTGCTACCCGGGAGGGCGTAAGGGAAAAACTGTTTTTT. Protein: CSATREGVREKLFF.

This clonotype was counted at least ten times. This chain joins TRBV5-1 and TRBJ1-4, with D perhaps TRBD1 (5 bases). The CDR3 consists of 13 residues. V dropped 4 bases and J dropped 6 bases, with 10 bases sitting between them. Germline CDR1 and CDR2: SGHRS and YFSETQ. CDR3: CASSGGTDEKLFF. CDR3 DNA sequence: TGCGCCAGCAGCGGGGGGACGGATGAAAAACTGTTTTTT.